This record covers a single T cell receptor (beta chain). This clonotype was observed a handful of times. There is no known antigen for this receptor. Base-call qualities are not available, and no considerably larger clone is one nucleotide away. The data originate from a study of blood T cells in healthy people across ages (dated by TCRdb to about 2015). Study-wide context: In model experiments, roughly one uniquely barcoded TCR beta cDNA molecule per two T cells was captured by template switching. Using deep sequencing normalized with unique cDNA molecular identifiers, the study measured how TCR beta repertoire diversity changes with age. Four age groups were formed from the donors: young (average about 16 years), middle-aged (approximately 40), aged (roughly 59) and long-lived (82). Donors of different ages were randomly distributed across sequencing lanes to avoid experimental bias. Two additional independent replicas of 1 million unique cDNA reads from the same blood draw were analyzed for two donors (one aged 18 to 30 and one aged 80 or older). Points the paper makes about the study in general: Observed TCR beta diversity per million T cells fell roughly linearly with age, and a significant reduction was already apparent by age around 40. Donor CMV infection status was unknown, potentially confounding age-related changes in expanded clonotypes. Total diversity estimates from one million sequenced T cells were considered lower bounds and underestimates. A strong correlation was found between observed TCR beta diversity and the percentage of naive T cells measured by flow cytometry. Compared with the aged group, the long-lived group had more naive CD4+ T cells, fewer expanded clones and increased TCR diversity, a pattern suggesting age selection. Conclusive comparison of naive and antigen-experienced compartments was prevented by the profiling of bulk unsorted PBMCs.

Compared with germline, V lacks 6 bases and J lacks 4 bases; bases without a gene match: 10. Including the terminal cysteine and phenylalanine, the CDR3 comprises 15 residues. Only CDR3 DNA is held: 45 bases, read in frame from base 1. CDR1 is given as DFQATT and CDR2 as SNEGSKA, both from the germline V gene (reference sequence). Library preparation was by 5' RACE. The sample was run on an Illumina HiSeq 2500. A second PCR of roughly 6 to 11 cycles was run with a J-beta primer mix and a sample-barcoded 5' primer. A template-switch 5' adaptor carrying 12 random nucleotides introduced a unique molecular identifier onto each TCR beta cDNA molecule. Each sample yielded at least 3 million CDR3-containing paired-end reads. First-strand cDNA was synthesized from all RNA with the Mint cDNA synthesis kit, primed by a TRBC-specific oligonucleotide. Following uracil-DNA glycosylase treatment, all cDNA underwent a first 18-cycle PCR with the universal primers M1SS and BC2_uni_R. The authors' pipeline ran thus. For normalization, 1 million high-quality reads, each with a distinct molecular identifier, were randomly selected from each sample. Reads with shared molecular identifiers were discarded instead of being binned into consensus sequences. MiTCR, with a Q25 quality threshold and the strictest error-elimination algorithm, was used for CDR3 identification, clonotype clustering and error correction. A nonparametric unseen species model with Euler transformation was used to estimate a lower bound on total TCR beta diversity. The public sequencing data were trimmed at Q25 with fastp and processed into clonotypes with MiXCR by TCRdb, which kept only in-frame beta chains. Every entry covers one CDR3 protein and lists the most common genes and DNA from its rows. The V and J calls and clone size are TCRdb's, not the authors'. Recorded for this sample are 600,000 to 800,000 distinct CDR3 sequences; around a fifth of them occurred a single time. Jointly, the top ten make up about 3.6% of the sample.

The donors were roughly 40 Caucasian individuals from Russia, aged 6 to 90 years, who were systemically healthy. Around 9.9 milliliters of peripheral blood were collected from each donor into EDTA-treated Vacutainer tubes. Ficoll-Paque density-gradient centrifugation was used to isolate PBMCs, with at least 6.5 million per sample. Total RNA, at least 5 micrograms per sample, was extracted from PBMCs with Trizol reagent. The percentages of naive CD45RAhigh/CD27high T cells were determined by flow cytometry on a PBMC aliquot from every donor. The receptor was derived from a man between 70 and 80 years old in good health. The sequencing sample was made of blood. The rearranged chain carries TRBV20-1 and TRBJ2-1; 9 bases in between match TRBD1. The nucleotide sequence is given as TGCAGTGCACCAACCTACAGGGGGCCTTACAATGAGCAGTTCTTC. Translated, this gives CSAPTYRGPYNEQFF.